This T cell receptor (beta chain) was identified during a study of T-cell reconstitution after alpha-beta-depleted transplantation in children. The CDR3 has 18 amino acids. Trimming stripped 5 bases from V and 0 bases from J, with 19 bases between. Germline CDR1 is SGHAT and CDR2 is FQDESV (reference sequence). A TCRbeta library incorporating unique molecular identifiers was prepared. TCRdb itself ran the PCR reads through MiXCR, one entry per CDR3 protein. The sample includes about 270,000 distinct CDR3 sequences, almost 10% of them seen just once. Specimen: PBMCs from the stem cell graft donor, collected from the stem cell graft. The chain links TRBV11-1 to TRBJ2-2; D possibly matches TRBD1 or TRBD2 (5 bases each). The receptor was derived from a human donor who donated a stem cell graft to a child with SCID. CDR3 sequence: CASSPGITTEANTGELFF. CDR3 bases: TGTGCCAGCAGCCCGGGGATAACGACAGAGGCGAACACCGGGGAGCTGTTTTTT.